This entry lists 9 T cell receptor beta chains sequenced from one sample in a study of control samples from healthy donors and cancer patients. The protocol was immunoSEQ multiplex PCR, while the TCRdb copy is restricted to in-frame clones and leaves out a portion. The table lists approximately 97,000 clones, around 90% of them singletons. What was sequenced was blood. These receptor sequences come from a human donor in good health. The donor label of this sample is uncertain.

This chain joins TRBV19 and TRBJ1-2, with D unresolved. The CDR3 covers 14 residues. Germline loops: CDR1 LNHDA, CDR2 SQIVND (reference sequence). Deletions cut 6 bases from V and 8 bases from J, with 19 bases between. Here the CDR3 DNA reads TGTGCCAGTAGCCCTGGGCGGGGTGCGGAGGGCTACACCTTC. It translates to CASSPGRGAEGYTF.

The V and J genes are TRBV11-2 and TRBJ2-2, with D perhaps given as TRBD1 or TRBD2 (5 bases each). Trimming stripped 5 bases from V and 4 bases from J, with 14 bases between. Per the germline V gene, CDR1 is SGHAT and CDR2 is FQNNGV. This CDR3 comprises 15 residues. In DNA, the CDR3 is TGTGCCAGCAGCCGGGACGAGGCACGCACCGGGGAGCTGTTTTTT. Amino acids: CASSRDEARTGELFF.

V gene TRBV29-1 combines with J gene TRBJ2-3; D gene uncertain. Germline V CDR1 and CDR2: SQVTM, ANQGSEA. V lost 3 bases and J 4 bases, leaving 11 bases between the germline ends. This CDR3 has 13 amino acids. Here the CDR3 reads CSVDSTPADTQYF. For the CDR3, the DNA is TGCAGCGTTGATTCGACACCGGCAGATACGCAGTATTTT.

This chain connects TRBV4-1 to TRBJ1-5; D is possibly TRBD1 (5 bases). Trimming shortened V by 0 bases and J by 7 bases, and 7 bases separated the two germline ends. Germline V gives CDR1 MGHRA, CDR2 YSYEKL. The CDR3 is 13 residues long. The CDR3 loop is CASSQDQGQPQHF. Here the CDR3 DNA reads TGCGCCAGCAGCCAAGATCAGGGACAGCCCCAGCATTTT.

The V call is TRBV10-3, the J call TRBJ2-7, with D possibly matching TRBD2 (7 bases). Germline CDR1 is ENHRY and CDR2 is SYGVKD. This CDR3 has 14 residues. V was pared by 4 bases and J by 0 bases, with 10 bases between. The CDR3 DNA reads TGTGCCATCAGTGGGGGGGGCAGCTCCTACGAGCAGTACGTC. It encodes CAISGGGSSYEQYV.

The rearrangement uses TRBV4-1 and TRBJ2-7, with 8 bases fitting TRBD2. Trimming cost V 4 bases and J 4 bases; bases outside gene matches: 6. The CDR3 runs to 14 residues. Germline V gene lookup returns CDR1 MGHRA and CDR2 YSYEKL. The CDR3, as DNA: TGCGCCAGCAGCCCGCGGGTAGCGGGGTACGAGCAGTACTTC. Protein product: CASSPRVAGYEQYF.

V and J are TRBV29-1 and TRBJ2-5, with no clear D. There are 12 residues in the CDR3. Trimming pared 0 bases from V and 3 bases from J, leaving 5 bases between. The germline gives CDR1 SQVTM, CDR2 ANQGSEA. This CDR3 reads CSVEEREETQYF. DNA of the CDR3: TGCAGCGTTGAAGAGAGAGAAGAGACCCAGTACTTC. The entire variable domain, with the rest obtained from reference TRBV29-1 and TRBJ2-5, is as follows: SAVISQKPSRDICQRGTSLTIQCQVDSQVTMMFWYRQQPGQSLTLIATANQGSEATYESGFVIDKFPISRPNLTFSTLTVSNMSPEDSSIYLCSVEEREETQYFGPGTRLLVL.

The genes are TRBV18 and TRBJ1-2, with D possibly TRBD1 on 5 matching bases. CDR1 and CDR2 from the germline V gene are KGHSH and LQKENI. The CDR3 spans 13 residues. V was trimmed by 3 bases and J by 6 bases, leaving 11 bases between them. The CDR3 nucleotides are TGTGCCAGCTCACCGGAAGGGGCGAATGGCTACACCTTC. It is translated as CASSPEGANGYTF.

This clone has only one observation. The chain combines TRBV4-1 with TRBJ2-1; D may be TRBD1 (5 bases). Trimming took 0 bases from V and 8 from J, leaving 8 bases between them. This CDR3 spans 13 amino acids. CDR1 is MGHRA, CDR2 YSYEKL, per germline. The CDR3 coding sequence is TGCGCCAGCAGCCAAGATACAGGACATGAGCAGTTCTTC. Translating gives CASSQDTGHEQFF.